Listed below are T cell receptor beta chains from one sample, sequenced in a study of T-cell reconstitution after alpha-beta-depleted transplantation in children. Each CDR3 protein is one row after TCRdb ran MiXCR on the PCR reads. The sample shows hundreds of thousands of distinct CDR3 sequences, roughly 15% of them seen only once. This specimen consisted of PBMCs, mostly from graft donor cells, obtained 360 days after TCRalphabeta/CD19-depleted stem cell transplant. These receptors originate from a male patient aged 10-17 years who had a stem cell transplant for acute lymphoblastic leukemia, so the T cells may come from the graft donor. CDR3s include the opening cysteine and the closing phenylalanine or tryptophan. The order of the fields is CDR3 length, clone size, D gene, V gene, J gene, CDR3 protein, CDR3 DNA. The D gene is left open where the match is weak. Only some rows state a clone size, as once, few, many or a class for expanded clones.

14	-	TRBD1	TRBV20-1	TRBJ2-5	CSAGDRDRLETQYF	TGCAGTGCCGGGGACAGGGACCGTCTAGAGACCCAGTACTTC
15	many	-	TRBV5-1	TRBJ2-2	CASSLAIVGSGELFF	TGCGCCAGCAGCTTGGCCATCGTTGGTAGCGGGGAGCTGTTTTTT
14	many	-	TRBV6-5	TRBJ2-3	CASSYSTGGDTQYF	TGTGCCAGCAGTTACTCGACCGGGGGAGATACGCAGTATTTT
14	few	TRBD2	TRBV12-3/TRBV12-4	TRBJ2-7	CASSFTLVAGTFYF	TGTGCCAGCAGTTTTACGTTGGTAGCGGGAACTTTTTACTTC
15	many	TRBD2	TRBV12-3/TRBV12-4	TRBJ2-2	CASSLGVAGVGELFF	TGTGCCAGCAGTTTAGGGGTAGCGGGGGTCGGGGAGCTGTTTTTT
15	-	-	TRBV20-1	TRBJ2-3	CSAKNPGTSTDTQYF	TGCAGTGCCAAGAACCCGGGGACTAGCACAGATACGCAGTATTTT
15	few	-	TRBV6-2/TRBV6-3	TRBJ2-4	CASSYDGGAKNIQYF	TGTGCCAGCAGTTACGATGGGGGAGCCAAAAACATTCAGTACTTC
17	-	TRBD2	TRBV11-2	TRBJ2-1	CASSPPSSGRSLDEQFF	TGTGCCAGCAGCCCCCCATCTAGCGGGAGAAGTTTAGATGAGCAGTTCTTC
15	many	-	TRBV12-3/TRBV12-4	TRBJ2-3	CASTLGQQGPDTQYF	TGTGCCAGCACCCTAGGGCAACAGGGTCCAGATACGCAGTATTTT
14	-	-	TRBV28	TRBJ2-7	CASSSPGGPYEQYF	TGTGCCAGCAGTTCACCAGGGGGGCCCTACGAGCAGTACTTC
19	-	-	TRBV6-1	TRBJ2-1	CASSEEGGWGEGLASEQFF	TGTGCCAGCAGTGAAGAAGGGGGCTGGGGGGAGGGCCTAGCTAGTGAGCAGTTCTTC
22	-	TRBD1	TRBV3-1	TRBJ2-1	CASSPGQGSIQSGLLLKGEQFF	TGTGCCAGCAGCCCGGGACAGGGCTCTATACAATCGGGACTTCTCCTAAAGGGTGAGCAGTTCTTC
14	-	TRBD2	TRBV11-2	TRBJ2-1	CASSLQRTSNEQFF	TGTGCCAGCAGCTTACAGCGGACTAGCAATGAGCAGTTCTTC
15	many	-	TRBV10-3	TRBJ2-3	CATRRDKGGTDTQYF	TGTGCCACCCGTCGTGACAAGGGGGGTACAGATACGCAGTATTTT
16	many	-	TRBV27	TRBJ2-7	CASSLSGGRISYEQYF	TGTGCCAGCAGTTTATCGGGGGGACGTATCTCCTACGAGCAGTACTTC
14	few	-	TRBV12-3/TRBV12-4	TRBJ2-5	CASSPSSTGETQYF	TGTGCCAGCAGTCCTAGCTCCACCGGGGAGACCCAGTACTTC
15	-	-	TRBV7-9	TRBJ2-4	CASSLLQDGKNIQYF	TGTGCCAGCAGCTTATTGCAGGATGGCAAAAACATTCAGTACTTC
15	few	-	TRBV7-6	TRBJ1-4	CASSLKGVVEEKLFF	TGTGCCAGCAGCTTAAAAGGGGTTGTGGAGGAAAAACTGTTTTTT
13	many	-	TRBV15	TRBJ2-7	CATSRDPAYEQYF	TGTGCCACCAGCAGAGATCCCGCCTACGAGCAGTACTTC
14	-	-	TRBV5-1	TRBJ2-1	CASSPGQGGFGKFF	TGCGCCAGCAGCCCCGGACAGGGAGGGTTTGGAAAGTTCTTC
11	-	-	TRBV12-3/TRBV12-4	TRBJ1-1	CASGVGTEAFF	TGTGCCAGTGGGGTAGGCACTGAAGCTTTCTTT
15	few	-	TRBV3-1	TRBJ2-1	CASSPGTAPEGEQFF	TGTGCCAGCAGCCCGGGGACTGCCCCGGAGGGAGAGCAGTTCTTC
16	-	TRBD1	TRBV7-9	TRBJ1-1	CASSPNTGGAGTEAFF	TGTGCCAGCAGCCCGAACACAGGGGGCGCTGGGACTGAAGCTTTCTTT
15	-	-	TRBV6-4	TRBJ2-2	CASSAVGVAAGELFF	TGTGCCAGCAGTGCAGTGGGAGTGGCGGCCGGGGAGCTGTTTTTT
13	many	-	TRBV5-1	TRBJ2-1	CASSLPARNEQFF	TGCGCCAGCAGCTTGCCAGCGCGCAATGAGCAGTTCTTC
14	-	-	TRBV19	TRBJ2-7	CASSTHPGIAEQYF	TGTGCCAGTAGTACGCACCCCGGAATTGCCGAGCAGTACTTC
15	few	TRBD2	TRBV11-2	TRBJ2-3	CASSPPGLVGDTQYF	TGTGCCAGCAGCCCCCCGGGACTAGTGGGAGATACGCAGTATTTT
15	few	TRBD2	TRBV9	TRBJ2-3	CASSVVVAGGDTQYF	TGTGCCAGCAGCGTAGTTGTAGCGGGAGGGGATACGCAGTATTTT
17	-	TRBD1	TRBV9	TRBJ1-1	CASSGGQGARVNTEAFF	TGTGCCAGCAGCGGAGGACAGGGGGCACGGGTGAACACTGAAGCTTTCTTT
15	many	-	TRBV27	TRBJ2-3	CASSPFSGSTDTQYF	TGTGCCAGCAGTCCCTTTAGCGGAAGCACAGATACGCAGTATTTT
15	-	TRBD2	TRBV28	TRBJ2-2	CASSLDAGGVGELFF	TGTGCCAGCAGTTTGGACGCGGGAGGGGTCGGGGAGCTGTTTTTT
16	-	-	TRBV27	TRBJ1-1	CASSLSTGNLNTEAFF	TGTGCCAGCAGTTTATCCACGGGCAATTTGAACACTGAAGCTTTCTTT
15	few	TRBD1	TRBV12-3/TRBV12-4	TRBJ2-5	CASGTIDRAQETQYF	TGTGCCAGCGGTACTATCGACAGGGCGCAAGAGACCCAGTACTTC
17	-	TRBD1	TRBV25-1	TRBJ2-7	CASSDHGDRGHSYEQYF	TGTGCCAGCAGTGACCACGGGGACAGGGGCCACTCCTACGAGCAGTACTTC
18	few	TRBD2	TRBV6-2/TRBV6-3	TRBJ2-3	CASSYSGTTDGVEDTQYF	TGTGCCAGCAGTTACTCCGGGACTACTGACGGTGTCGAAGATACGCAGTATTTT
13	few	TRBD1	TRBV5-1	TRBJ2-5	CASSGQVGETQYF	TGCGCCAGCTCGGGACAGGTTGGAGAGACCCAGTACTTC
14	-	-	TRBV15	TRBJ1-2	CATSRGIHFYGYTF	TGTGCCACCAGCAGAGGAATCCACTTCTATGGCTACACCTTC
10	few	-	TRBV29-1	TRBJ1-1	CSVDTVEAFF	TGCAGCGTTGATACTGTTGAAGCTTTCTTT
15	many	-	TRBV9	TRBJ2-1	CASSSKTGSYNEQFF	TGTGCCAGCAGCTCTAAGACGGGCTCCTACAATGAGCAGTTCTTC
16	once	-	TRBV7-3	TRBJ2-5	CASSLRGRGPFETQYF	TGTGCCAGCAGCTTAAGGGGTCGGGGCCCATTCGAGACCCAGTACTTC
18	few	-	TRBV5-1	TRBJ1-5	CASSFLPGLSAGNQPQHF	TGCGCCAGCAGCTTTCTTCCGGGACTTTCCGCCGGCAATCAGCCCCAGCATTTT
14	few	-	TRBV20-1	TRBJ1-2	CSARETGRGYGYTF	TGCAGTGCTAGAGAAACAGGAAGGGGCTATGGCTACACCTTC
13	-	-	TRBV10-3	TRBJ2-7	CAIERQGGDEQYF	TGTGCCATCGAACGGCAGGGGGGGGACGAGCAGTACTTC
12	-	TRBD1	TRBV29-1	TRBJ2-7	CSAWTGMYEQYF	TGCAGCGCCTGGACAGGGATGTACGAGCAGTACTTC
15	-	-	TRBV5-1	TRBJ2-7	CASSLFGQRSYEQYF	TGCGCCAGCAGCTTGTTTGGTCAGCGATCCTACGAGCAGTACTTC
15	few	-	TRBV18	TRBJ1-2	CASSPTAFGDYGYTF	TGTGCCAGCTCACCCACAGCCTTTGGGGACTATGGCTACACCTTC
16	-	-	TRBV6-1	TRBJ1-5	CATKSPRGQAQQPQHF	TGTGCCACCAAAAGTCCCCGAGGCCAGGCGCAACAGCCCCAGCATTTT
15	-	TRBD2	TRBV9	TRBJ2-7	CASSVAGLPTYEQYF	TGTGCCAGCAGCGTCGCGGGACTACCGACCTACGAGCAGTACTTC
16	few	TRBD2	TRBV5-1	TRBJ2-7	CASSFGVLAGAYEQYF	TGCGCCAGCAGCTTCGGGGTACTAGCGGGGGCCTACGAGCAGTACTTC
14	few	-	TRBV4-1	TRBJ2-3	CASSQDGRTDTQYF	TGCGCCAGCAGCCAAGATGGGAGAACAGATACGCAGTATTTT
13	many	TRBD2	TRBV20-1	TRBJ2-1	CSAPTSGKNEQFF	TGCAGTGCCCCGACTAGCGGGAAAAATGAGCAGTTCTTC
13	many	-	TRBV28	TRBJ2-3	CASSLGFTDTQYF	TGTGCCAGCAGTTTGGGGTTCACAGATACGCAGTATTTT
16	many	TRBD1	TRBV10-3	TRBJ2-3	CAISSSPGTGADTQYF	TGTGCCATCAGCTCCTCCCCCGGGACAGGGGCAGATACGCAGTATTTT
16	few	TRBD1	TRBV7-9	TRBJ1-5	CASSPIGGTVNQPQHF	TGTGCCAGCAGCCCGATAGGCGGGACAGTTAATCAGCCCCAGCATTTT
14	-	TRBD2	TRBV20-1	TRBJ2-5	CSARDSGSGETQYF	TGCAGTGCTAGAGATAGCGGGAGCGGGGAGACCCAGTACTTC